The clone carrying this T cell receptor beta chain was recorded many times. The data derive from a study of blood T cell repertoires in COVID-19. This CDR3 region has 14 residues. Germline-derived CDR1 and CDR2 are SGHAT and FQNNGV. Trimming stripped 5 bases from V and 0 bases from J, with 8 bases between. Clones were sequenced by immunoSEQ multiplex PCR, and TCRdb holds only the in-frame ones, with some missing. The sample includes about 260,000 clones, around four fifths seen only once; the top ten take around 3.9%. The clonotype originates from a man aged 25-40 years with acute COVID-19. The sequencing input was PBMCs or T cells enriched from blood (not recorded which). The V and J genes are TRBV11-2 and TRBJ1-3; no firm D call. DNA for the CDR3: TGTGCCAGCAGCCAAACAAGCTCTGGAAACACCATATATTTT. Protein sequence: CASSQTSSGNTIYF.